This TCR beta chain was sequenced during a study of graft-versus-host responses after intestinal transplantation. The wider study: The whole recipient group had anti-thymocyte globulin induction followed by tacrolimus and steroids for around 3 years. Findings of the study overall: Peak GvH clone levels in circulation were associated with early post-transplant HvG declines. GvH clones turned up in recipient marrow; some had shown up first in ileum or blood.

Germline assignment: CDR1 SGHAT and CDR2 FQNNGV. Trimming left V 5 bases short and J 8 bases short, with 12 bases between. CDR3 size: 12 residues. Using immunoSEQ multiplex PCR, the repertoire was profiled, and TCRdb retains in-frame clones only, with some absent. The table records approximately 10,000 clones, approximately 90% of them present only once. Note on this clone: Its antigen is unknown.

The chain combines TRBV11-2 with TRBJ1-1; tentatively, D is TRBD1 (6 bases). Specimen: PBMCs, collected 242 days after intestinal transplant. This clonotype originated in a human patient who received an intestinal transplant, so some T cells may come from the graft donor. The CDR3 region has the DNA TGTGCCAGCAGCATCCCTGGGGGCGAAGCTTTCTTT. Encoded protein: CASSIPGGEAFF.